The clone carrying this T cell receptor (beta chain) came up a few times. The V gene lost 0 bases and the J gene lost 9 bases, with 12 bases spanning the gap. CDR3 length: 13 amino acids. Germline loops: CDR1 GTSNPN, CDR2 SVGIG (reference sequence). Authors' data handling: Using reference gene primer amplification, nucleated cell counts were estimated. The repertoire was sequenced with immunoSEQ multiplex PCR; TCRdb's copy has only in-frame clones and lacks some. V, J and clone size are taken as reported in that table, and D and trimming were inferred from the DNA itself. The sample has 350,000 to 400,000 clones; over 75% are singletons. This entry belongs to a study of blood T cell repertoires in COVID-19. As for the study in general: Donors in Cohort 3 who had recovered were those with two negative PCRs, healthcare professional clearance, or resolution of their symptoms.

Categorization into cohorts depended on clinical history that participants reported. This TCR was recovered from a man in his forties in a cohort exposed to, infected with or recovered from COVID-19 (not recorded which). The sample was PBMCs or T cells enriched from blood (not recorded which). This chain joins TRBV30 and TRBJ2-1; D perhaps matches TRBD1 (5 bases). CDR3 protein: CAWSVPRASEQFF. The CDR3 nucleotides are TGTGCCTGGAGTGTACCCAGGGCGAGTGAGCAGTTCTTC. The full variable domain, rest sourced from reference TRBV30 and TRBJ2-1, is SQTIHQWPATLVQPVGSPLSLECTVEGTSNPNLYWYRQAAGRGLQLLFYSVGIGQISSEVPQNLSASRPQDRQFILSSKKLLLSDSGFYLCAWSVPRASEQFFGPGTRLTVL.